This T cell receptor (beta chain) was documented in a study of blood T cell repertoires in COVID-19 (dated by TCRdb to between 2020 and 2021). A note on the overall study: Collaborator samples came from the United States, Italy and Spain and covered acute and convalescent phases of COVID-19. The prospective study material was composed of cDNA or gDNA derived from T cells, B-cell-depleted T cells, or PBMCs. Deeply sampled blood TCRbeta repertoires from subjects exposed to, actively infected with, or recovered from COVID-19 were included in the dataset. A freely available public database, intended as a resource for researchers studying the immune response to SARS-CoV-2, is where the repertoires were released. The samples were drawn from the first 160 participants of the ongoing ImmuneRACE study and from 950 to 1,500 subjects provided by 6 global collaborators. Sample metadata almost always included a de-identified subject ID, COVID-19 status, age in years and sex. Where available, HLA class I and class II types were obtained from metadata supplied by the sample provider rather than from assay-based typing. Study-wide findings and limitations: Clinical and demographic metadata were provided uncurated, with the amount varying by source and participant.

Turning to this clone: This clone's antigen is unknown. The record has no base qualities; no much larger clone is one base away.

Participants in the prospective study were enrolled through a virtual design, were aged roughly 18 to 100 years, and lived in under 25 United States geographic areas. To assign participants to cohorts, the prospective study relied on clinical history that participants themselves reported in a screening survey and a study questionnaire. In the prospective study, whole blood, serum and a nasopharyngeal or oropharyngeal swab were collected from each participant by mobile phlebotomists. Participants in the prospective study had the option to provide additional blood draws and questionnaires over a roughly 2-month period. Blood samples from the prospective study were shipped frozen or at room temperature prior to DNA extraction. TCRbeta CDR3 regions were amplified from genomic DNA by means of the immunoSEQ Assay, a bias-controlled multiplex PCR. Per the source publication's procedure: Within the assay, amplification of reference gene primers was used to estimate how many nucleated cells each sample contained. To quantify the absolute abundance of each unique TCRbeta CDR3 rearrangement, sequence reads were collapsed and filtered. For each sample, productive Simpson clonality was calculated as the square root of Simpson's diversity index across productive rearrangements. In TCRdb, the immuneACCESS table is reduced to in-frame sequences with V and J assigned. These tables do not hold every clone; where another copy was compared, an unresolved V gene accounts for under half, and the others remain unexplained. D and trimming were read from the DNA, whereas the V and J calls and clone size are those reported in that table. The sample contains some 260,000 clones, around 84% of them found a single time. The top ten hold approximately 4.5% of the sample.

The CDR3 sequence holds 16 residues, the cysteine and phenylalanine included. Just CDR3 DNA is preserved here, 48 bases in frame from base 1. CDR1 and CDR2 are read off the germline V gene as SGDLS and YYNGEE. Here V drops 0 bases and J drops 5 bases, and the junction holds 6 bases not matched to any gene. The sample comprised PBMCs or T cells enriched from blood (not recorded which). The TCR was taken from a man aged 30-40 years with acute COVID-19. This chain is built from TRBV9 and TRBJ2-3, with 10 bases aligning to TRBD2. In nucleotide form, the sequence is TGTGCCAGCAGCGTAGAACTAGCGGGAAGCCAAGATACGCAGTATTTT. Translated, this is CASSVELAGSQDTQYF.